What follows are 2 T cell receptor beta chains derived from one specimen sequenced in a study of beta chain features in type 1 diabetes. Sequenced material consisted of expressed TCRB transcripts (all of the isolated RNA was reverse transcribed). Generated by immunoSEQ multiplex PCR, the TCRdb table keeps only in-frame clones and is missing some. The data show about 900,000 clones, about a sixth seen once. The sequencing sample was made of naive CD4+ T cells from blood. The receptors here all came from a woman younger than 30 in good health.

This clone was detected a few times. The rearrangement links TRBV19 to TRBJ2-5, with a weak D call TRBD1 (6 bases). Looked up from germline, CDR1 is LNHDA and CDR2 is SQIVND (reference sequence). The length of the CDR3 is 14 residues. The CDR3 loop is CAVGEQGGAETQYF. The CDR3 nucleotides read TGTGCTGTGGGCGAACAGGGTGGGGCAGAGACCCAGTACTTC.

The chain recombines TRBV4-1 with TRBJ1-2; 9 bases fit TRBD1. Losses at the gene ends were 0 bases for V and 6 bases for J; bases not matched to a gene: 8. Germline V lookup: CDR1 MGHRA, CDR2 YSYEKL. CDR3 size: 16 residues. The CDR3 is CASSQDNRGRRHGYTF. The CDR3 DNA reads TGCGCCAGCAGCCAAGATAACAGGGGGCGCAGGCATGGCTACACCTTC.